This is a list of T cell receptor beta chains from one sample in a study of cytomegalovirus exposure and HLA in healthy donors. Profiling relied on immunoSEQ multiplex PCR, and the TCRdb table lists in-frame clones only, not all of them. Of 150,000 to 200,000 clones in the sample, roughly 77% were seen once. Sequenced input: PBMCs. All receptors derive from a woman between 45 and 60 years old in good health and CMV-seronegative. CDR3s include the opening cysteine and the closing phenylalanine or tryptophan. A D gene is named only where the DNA matches it firmly. The size field is filled for only some rows; it gives once, few, many or a size class.

j_gene: TRBJ1-1
abundance: .
v_gene: TRBV5-1
d_gene: .
CDR3nt: TGCGCCAGCAGCTTGTCCGGGGATAACACTGAAGCTTTCTTT
CDR3aa: CASSLSGDNTEAFF

j_gene: TRBJ1-3
abundance: .
v_gene: TRBV6-5
d_gene: .
CDR3nt: TGTGCCAGCACTACAGACAGGTTTTCTGGAAACACCATATATTTT
CDR3aa: CASTTDRFSGNTIYF

j_gene: TRBJ2-5
abundance: .
v_gene: TRBV28
d_gene: TRBD1
CDR3nt: TGTGCCAGCGGAGAATTACAGGGGGCCCAAGAGACCCAGTACTTC
CDR3aa: CASGELQGAQETQYF

j_gene: TRBJ2-2
abundance: .
v_gene: TRBV19
d_gene: TRBD2
CDR3nt: TGTGCCAGTAGTATCCTAGCGGGTAACACCGGGGAGCTGTTTTTT
CDR3aa: CASSILAGNTGELFF

j_gene: TRBJ2-7
abundance: .
v_gene: TRBV10-3
d_gene: TRBD2
CDR3nt: TGTGCCATCAGTGAGACCGCTAGCGGGAGCCTCCTTTTTAGGGAGCAGTACTTC
CDR3aa: CAISETASGSLLFREQYF

j_gene: TRBJ1-2
abundance: .
v_gene: TRBV7-2
d_gene: TRBD1
CDR3nt: TGTGCCAGCAGCTTGAGACAGGGGGCATGGTATGGCTACACCTTC
CDR3aa: CASSLRQGAWYGYTF

j_gene: TRBJ2-2
abundance: .
v_gene: TRBV4-1
d_gene: .
CDR3nt: TGCGCCAGCAGCCAACTTGACATGAACACCGGGGAGCTGTTTTTT
CDR3aa: CASSQLDMNTGELFF

j_gene: TRBJ1-2
abundance: once
v_gene: TRBV29-1
d_gene: .
CDR3nt: TGCAGCGTTGAAGTGAAGGGGCTCGATGGCTACACCTTC
CDR3aa: CSVEVKGLDGYTF

j_gene: TRBJ1-5
abundance: .
v_gene: TRBV7-2
d_gene: .
CDR3nt: TGTGCCAGCAGTAACGACGGGATTAGCAATCAGCCCCAGCATTTT
CDR3aa: CASSNDGISNQPQHF

j_gene: TRBJ2-2
abundance: few
v_gene: TRBV28
d_gene: TRBD2
CDR3nt: TGTGCCAGCAGTCAGTGGACTAGCGGGAGGGCCGGCACCGGGGAGCTGTTTTTT
CDR3aa: CASSQWTSGRAGTGELFF

j_gene: TRBJ1-3
abundance: .
v_gene: TRBV7-2
d_gene: TRBD1
CDR3nt: TGTGCCAGCAGCCGGACAGGGAGGGGAAACACCATATATTTT
CDR3aa: CASSRTGRGNTIYF

j_gene: TRBJ2-7
abundance: .
v_gene: TRBV5-6
d_gene: TRBD2
CDR3nt: TGTGCCAGCAGCCGGGGACTAGCCTCCTACGAGCAGTACTTC
CDR3aa: CASSRGLASYEQYF

j_gene: TRBJ2-2
abundance: .
v_gene: TRBV7-2
d_gene: TRBD2
CDR3nt: TGTGCCAGCAGCTTAATCCTAGCGGGTACGAACACCGGGGAGCTGTTTTTT
CDR3aa: CASSLILAGTNTGELFF

j_gene: TRBJ2-1
abundance: .
v_gene: TRBV5-5
d_gene: .
CDR3nt: TGTGCCAGCAGCTTTCCCGACCAGGGAAGGAATGAGCAGTTCTTC
CDR3aa: CASSFPDQGRNEQFF

j_gene: TRBJ2-1
abundance: .
v_gene: TRBV6-4
d_gene: TRBD2
CDR3nt: TGTGCCAGCAGTGACTATTTCCCGGGACTAGGCCCCTACAATGAGCAGTTCTTC
CDR3aa: CASSDYFPGLGPYNEQFF

j_gene: TRBJ1-2
abundance: once
v_gene: TRBV19
d_gene: TRBD1
CDR3nt: TGTGCCAGTAGTACGGACAGGGGACCTTATGGCTACACCTTC
CDR3aa: CASSTDRGPYGYTF

j_gene: TRBJ1-2
abundance: .
v_gene: TRBV7-8
d_gene: .
CDR3nt: TGTGCCAGCAGTTTAACGGGGGAGTCCCTCCATGGCTACACCTTC
CDR3aa: CASSLTGESLHGYTF

j_gene: TRBJ2-1
abundance: .
v_gene: TRBV7-3
d_gene: TRBD2
CDR3nt: TGTGCCAGCAGCCACATAGGGACTAGCGGGGACAATGAGCAGTTCTTC
CDR3aa: CASSHIGTSGDNEQFF

j_gene: TRBJ1-5
abundance: .
v_gene: TRBV9
d_gene: TRBD1
CDR3nt: TGTGCCAGCGGGACAGGGGAACAGCCCCAGCATTTT
CDR3aa: CASGTGEQPQHF

j_gene: TRBJ1-1
abundance: .
v_gene: TRBV27
d_gene: .
CDR3nt: TGTGCCAGCAGATCAGGGGAAGCTTTCTTT
CDR3aa: CASRSGEAFF

j_gene: TRBJ1-2
abundance: .
v_gene: TRBV4-2
d_gene: .
CDR3nt: TGTGCCAGCAGCCAAACTCCCGGGGGCTACACCTTC
CDR3aa: CASSQTPGGYTF

j_gene: TRBJ1-1
abundance: .
v_gene: TRBV30
d_gene: .
CDR3nt: TGTGCCTGGAGCGAGGGTAGCCATACTGAAGCTTTCTTT
CDR3aa: CAWSEGSHTEAFF

j_gene: TRBJ1-5
abundance: .
v_gene: TRBV5-8
d_gene: TRBD1
CDR3nt: TGTGCCAGCAGCTTTGGGACAGTTAGCAATCAGCCCCAGCATTTT
CDR3aa: CASSFGTVSNQPQHF

j_gene: TRBJ2-5
abundance: once
v_gene: TRBV2
d_gene: TRBD1
CDR3nt: TGTGCCAGCACTGAGATCACAGGGGGCGTTCAAGAGGCCCAGTACTTC
CDR3aa: CASTEITGGVQEAQYF

j_gene: TRBJ1-1
abundance: .
v_gene: TRBV7-2
d_gene: .
CDR3nt: TGTGCCAGCAGCCCAGACAGGAGGAACACTGAAGCTTTCTTT
CDR3aa: CASSPDRRNTEAFF

j_gene: TRBJ1-2
abundance: .
v_gene: TRBV6-6
d_gene: .
CDR3nt: TGTGCCAGCAGTTACGGGGACATCTATGCCTACACCTTC
CDR3aa: CASSYGDIYAYTF

j_gene: TRBJ2-3
abundance: few
v_gene: TRBV5-1
d_gene: .
CDR3nt: TGCGCCAGCAGCTTACCGGGAGTGGCTGGCACAGATACGCAGTATTTT
CDR3aa: CASSLPGVAGTDTQYF

j_gene: TRBJ2-3
abundance: .
v_gene: TRBV9
d_gene: .
CDR3nt: TGTGCCAGCAGCCCCGGGACTCTCTCCACAGATACGCAGTATTTT
CDR3aa: CASSPGTLSTDTQYF

j_gene: TRBJ2-5
abundance: .
v_gene: TRBV10-3
d_gene: TRBD2
CDR3nt: TGTGCCATCAGTGAGTCTGGAGCGGGGGAAGAGACCCAGTACTTC
CDR3aa: CAISESGAGEETQYF

j_gene: TRBJ2-7
abundance: .
v_gene: TRBV6-5
d_gene: TRBD1
CDR3nt: TGTGCCAGCAGCCCCGCCGGGACAGGGCCGTACGAGCAGTACTTC
CDR3aa: CASSPAGTGPYEQYF

j_gene: TRBJ2-1
abundance: .
v_gene: TRBV2
d_gene: .
CDR3nt: TGTGCCAGCAGTTTGCGCGATGAGCAGTTCTTC
CDR3aa: CASSLRDEQFF

j_gene: TRBJ2-7
abundance: few
v_gene: TRBV6-5
d_gene: .
CDR3nt: TGTGCCAGCAGTGGCGGGACGGTCCAAAACAAGCAGTACTTC
CDR3aa: CASSGGTVQNKQYF

j_gene: TRBJ1-1
abundance: few
v_gene: TRBV5-1
d_gene: TRBD1
CDR3nt: TGCGCCAGCAGCAGGGACAGTTCGGTAGGAGAAGCTTTCTTT
CDR3aa: CASSRDSSVGEAFF

j_gene: TRBJ1-5
abundance: few
v_gene: TRBV6-6
d_gene: .
CDR3nt: TGTGCCAGCAGCAGACACCCTACTCAGCATTTT
CDR3aa: CASSRHPTQHF

j_gene: TRBJ1-1
abundance: .
v_gene: TRBV7-8
d_gene: .
CDR3nt: TGTGCCAGCAGCTCATCAGGGGAACGGAACACTGAAGCTTTCTTT
CDR3aa: CASSSSGERNTEAFF

j_gene: TRBJ1-1
abundance: .
v_gene: TRBV7-9
d_gene: .
CDR3nt: TGTGCCAGCAGCCCCCCCCGCGGGAACACTGAAGCTTTCTTT
CDR3aa: CASSPPRGNTEAFF

j_gene: TRBJ2-7
abundance: .
v_gene: TRBV27
d_gene: .
CDR3nt: TGTGCCAGCAGTAACCACAGTCTCGGGGTCTACACCTACGAGCAGTACTTC
CDR3aa: CASSNHSLGVYTYEQYF

j_gene: TRBJ2-7
abundance: .
v_gene: TRBV5-1
d_gene: TRBD2
CDR3nt: TGCGCCAGCAGCTTGGGGCGGGGGGGCAGCTCCTACGAGCAGTACTTC
CDR3aa: CASSLGRGGSSYEQYF

j_gene: TRBJ2-7
abundance: few
v_gene: TRBV7-6
d_gene: TRBD1
CDR3nt: TGTGCCAGCAGCTTAGGATCGGGACAGGGCACCTACGAGCAGTACTTC
CDR3aa: CASSLGSGQGTYEQYF

j_gene: TRBJ1-4
abundance: .
v_gene: TRBV5-5
d_gene: TRBD1
CDR3nt: TGTGCCAGCAGCCTTCATACAGGGGGAGCCACTAATGAAAAACTGTTTTTT
CDR3aa: CASSLHTGGATNEKLFF

j_gene: TRBJ1-2
abundance: .
v_gene: TRBV7-8
d_gene: TRBD1
CDR3nt: TGTGCCAGCAGCTTAGGGTGGGACAGGGTAAACTATGGCTACACCTTC
CDR3aa: CASSLGWDRVNYGYTF

j_gene: TRBJ1-2
abundance: .
v_gene: TRBV28
d_gene: .
CDR3nt: TGTGCCAGCAGGGCAGGAGGGTTGGACTATGGCTACACCTTC
CDR3aa: CASRAGGLDYGYTF

j_gene: TRBJ2-3
abundance: .
v_gene: TRBV11-2
d_gene: TRBD2
CDR3nt: TGTGCCAGCAGCCCCGGGGGGAACGCAGATACGCAGTATTTT
CDR3aa: CASSPGGNADTQYF

j_gene: TRBJ2-7
abundance: .
v_gene: TRBV7-6
d_gene: .
CDR3nt: TGTGCCAGCAGCCCACTAGCAGCCCGCTCCTACGAGCAGTACTTC
CDR3aa: CASSPLAARSYEQYF

j_gene: TRBJ1-2
abundance: .
v_gene: TRBV6-5
d_gene: TRBD1
CDR3nt: TGTGCCAGCAGAAAACAGGGGTTTTCCTATGGCTACACCTTC
CDR3aa: CASRKQGFSYGYTF

j_gene: TRBJ1-2
abundance: .
v_gene: TRBV5-8
d_gene: TRBD1
CDR3nt: TGTGCCAGCAGCTTACAGGGGCGGTATGGCTACACCTTC
CDR3aa: CASSLQGRYGYTF

j_gene: TRBJ2-2
abundance: .
v_gene: TRBV6-5
d_gene: .
CDR3nt: TGTGCCAGCAGTTATTCCCTGAACACCGGGGAGCTGTTTTTT
CDR3aa: CASSYSLNTGELFF

j_gene: TRBJ2-1
abundance: once
v_gene: TRBV9
d_gene: TRBD1
CDR3nt: TGTGCCAGCAGCGTAGATGGGGACAGGTTAAGTGAGCAGTTCTTC
CDR3aa: CASSVDGDRLSEQFF

j_gene: TRBJ1-1
abundance: .
v_gene: TRBV6-5
d_gene: TRBD1
CDR3nt: TGTGCCAGCAGTTACTCAATGGGACAGGGGGAAAAATTCTTT
CDR3aa: CASSYSMGQGEKFF

j_gene: TRBJ2-2
abundance: .
v_gene: TRBV30
d_gene: .
CDR3nt: TGTGCCTGGAGTGTAGGAGCGAACACCGGGGAGCTGTTTTTT
CDR3aa: CAWSVGANTGELFF

j_gene: TRBJ2-7
abundance: .
v_gene: TRBV18
d_gene: .
CDR3nt: TGTGCCAGCTCACCGGGCAGTTACGAGCAGTACTTC
CDR3aa: CASSPGSYEQYF

j_gene: TRBJ2-7
abundance: .
v_gene: TRBV28
d_gene: TRBD2
CDR3nt: TGTGCCAGCAGTCTCCCCCACCCGGGACTAGCGGTACATGGGGACTACTTC
CDR3aa: CASSLPHPGLAVHGDYF

j_gene: TRBJ2-1
abundance: .
v_gene: TRBV13
d_gene: TRBD2
CDR3nt: TGTGCCAGCAGCTTAGGCCCCGCGGGGGGGCTCCACAATGAGCAGTTCTTC
CDR3aa: CASSLGPAGGLHNEQFF

j_gene: TRBJ1-5
abundance: .
v_gene: TRBV28
d_gene: .
CDR3nt: TGTGCCAGCAGTTTTTCTGACAGGATGAGCAATCAGCCCCAGCATTTT
CDR3aa: CASSFSDRMSNQPQHF

j_gene: TRBJ1-2
abundance: .
v_gene: TRBV7-2
d_gene: .
CDR3nt: TGTGCCAGCAGCATGCCGGGGACTTCGGGAAGGGGCTACACCTTC
CDR3aa: CASSMPGTSGRGYTF

j_gene: TRBJ2-1
abundance: once
v_gene: TRBV19
d_gene: TRBD2
CDR3nt: TGTGCCAGTACCTGGACTAGCGGGGCTTACAATGAGCAGTTCTTC
CDR3aa: CASTWTSGAYNEQFF

j_gene: TRBJ2-7
abundance: .
v_gene: TRBV5-4
d_gene: TRBD2
CDR3nt: TGTGCCAGCACCTCGTCGGGGGGGCTTCTCGACGAGCAGTACTTC
CDR3aa: CASTSSGGLLDEQYF

j_gene: TRBJ1-2
abundance: .
v_gene: TRBV6-5
d_gene: .
CDR3nt: TGTGCCAGCAGTACCCCGGGGTATGGCTACACCTTC
CDR3aa: CASSTPGYGYTF

j_gene: TRBJ1-1
abundance: .
v_gene: TRBV19
d_gene: .
CDR3nt: TGTGCCAGTCTCTCCGGGGGCACTGAAGCTTTCTTT
CDR3aa: CASLSGGTEAFF

j_gene: TRBJ2-2
abundance: .
v_gene: TRBV18
d_gene: TRBD1
CDR3nt: TGTGCCAGCTCACCACTTGGGACAGGGAACACCGGGGAGCTGTTTTTT
CDR3aa: CASSPLGTGNTGELFF